A selection of T cell receptor beta chains follows, all from one sample in a study of response to subunit inactivated influenza vaccine. TCRdb used MiXCR to reprocess the RT-PCR reads, holding one entry per CDR3 protein. Seen here are hundreds of thousands of distinct CDR3 sequences, 15% to 20% observed once, and the top ten hold roughly a tenth. Specimen: PBMCs from blood, collected 5 to 6 days after vaccination. These TCRs come from a man in his fifties who received an inactivated influenza vaccine. Both conserved end residues are part of each CDR3. Fields, in order: clone size, J gene, D gene, V gene, CDR3 DNA, CDR3 protein. A D gene is named only where the DNA matches it firmly. Where a row states a size, it is once, few, many or the class of an expanded clone; other rows omit it.

clone_size: many; j_call: TRBJ2-1; d_call: -; v_call: TRBV29-1; cdr3_nt: TGCAGCGTTGAATCCCCGACGGTATACAATGAGCAGTTCTTC; cdr3_aa: CSVESPTVYNEQFF
clone_size: once; j_call: TRBJ2-7; d_call: -; v_call: TRBV18; cdr3_nt: TGTGCCAGCTCACGGGATCGACCCGATACAAAGCACGAGCAGTACTTC; cdr3_aa: CASSRDRPDTKHEQYF
clone_size: few; j_call: TRBJ1-3; d_call: TRBD1; v_call: TRBV10-3; cdr3_nt: TGTGCCATCAGTGCTGGGGGACAGAACTCTGGAAACACCATATATTTT; cdr3_aa: CAISAGGQNSGNTIYF
clone_size: few; j_call: TRBJ2-7; d_call: -; v_call: TRBV27; cdr3_nt: TGTGCCAGCAGTTTGGGGCCGAGCGGCTACGAGCAGTACTTC; cdr3_aa: CASSLGPSGYEQYF
clone_size: -; j_call: TRBJ2-5; d_call: -; v_call: TRBV12-3/TRBV12-4; cdr3_nt: TGTGCCAGCAGTCCACACGGGACGGAGGATCAAGAGACCCAGTACTTC; cdr3_aa: CASSPHGTEDQETQYF
clone_size: -; j_call: TRBJ1-1; d_call: -; v_call: TRBV5-1; cdr3_nt: TGCGCCAGCAGCTTACGGGGGACCACTGAAGCTTTCTTT; cdr3_aa: CASSLRGTTEAFF
clone_size: -; j_call: TRBJ2-3; d_call: TRBD1; v_call: TRBV24-1; cdr3_nt: TGTGCCACCAGTGAGTCCGACAGGGGGCACACAGATACGCAGTATTTT; cdr3_aa: CATSESDRGHTDTQYF
clone_size: -; j_call: TRBJ2-7; d_call: TRBD2; v_call: TRBV20-1; cdr3_nt: TGCAGTGCCGCATTTAGTTCGGGAATAGCGGGGTCGGGCGAGCAGTACTTC; cdr3_aa: CSAAFSSGIAGSGEQYF
clone_size: -; j_call: TRBJ2-1; d_call: -; v_call: TRBV7-9; cdr3_nt: TGTGCCAGCAGCATCGACTTAAACAATGAGCAGTTCTTC; cdr3_aa: CASSIDLNNEQFF
clone_size: -; j_call: TRBJ2-7; d_call: TRBD2; v_call: TRBV9; cdr3_nt: TGTGCCAGCAGCCCCTATGGGGGGGCCTACGAGCAGTACTTC; cdr3_aa: CASSPYGGAYEQYF
clone_size: few; j_call: TRBJ1-5; d_call: -; v_call: TRBV7-2; cdr3_nt: TGTGCCAGCAGCTTAGTCACAAATAGCAATCAGCCCCAGCATTTT; cdr3_aa: CASSLVTNSNQPQHF
clone_size: few; j_call: TRBJ2-5; d_call: TRBD2; v_call: TRBV5-1; cdr3_nt: TGCGCCAGCAGCTTGGTACTAGCGGGCCCGGTTGAGGCCCAGTACTTC; cdr3_aa: CASSLVLAGPVEAQYF
clone_size: -; j_call: TRBJ2-5; d_call: -; v_call: TRBV7-2; cdr3_nt: TGTGCCAGCAGCTTAGCCCCGTGGAGGGGCCAAGAGACCCAGTACTTC; cdr3_aa: CASSLAPWRGQETQYF
clone_size: -; j_call: TRBJ2-3; d_call: TRBD2; v_call: TRBV29-1; cdr3_nt: TGCAGCGCTGCTAGCGGATACACAGATACGCAGTATTTT; cdr3_aa: CSAASGYTDTQYF
clone_size: few; j_call: TRBJ1-1; d_call: -; v_call: TRBV28; cdr3_nt: TGTGCCAGCAGCCCACCTAAGACGACTGAAGCTTTCTTT; cdr3_aa: CASSPPKTTEAFF
clone_size: -; j_call: TRBJ1-2; d_call: TRBD1; v_call: TRBV5-1; cdr3_nt: TGCGCCAGCAGCTCCGGACAGGGGGGCTATGGCTACACCTTC; cdr3_aa: CASSSGQGGYGYTF
clone_size: -; j_call: TRBJ2-1; d_call: -; v_call: TRBV20-1; cdr3_nt: TGCAGTGCTAGAGATCTACAGGGACATGAGCAGTTCTTC; cdr3_aa: CSARDLQGHEQFF
clone_size: -; j_call: TRBJ2-3; d_call: -; v_call: TRBV12-3/TRBV12-4; cdr3_nt: TGTGCCAGCAGTAAAGACAGAGCTAGCACAGATACGCAGTATTTT; cdr3_aa: CASSKDRASTDTQYF
clone_size: -; j_call: TRBJ1-5; d_call: -; v_call: TRBV7-2; cdr3_nt: TGTGCCAGCAGCCCGACTGGGGGAGGCAATCAGCCCCAGCATTTT; cdr3_aa: CASSPTGGGNQPQHF
clone_size: -; j_call: TRBJ1-5; d_call: -; v_call: TRBV5-6; cdr3_nt: TGTGCCAGCAGCTGGGGAGGGGGCAATCAGCCCCAGCATTTT; cdr3_aa: CASSWGGGNQPQHF